This T cell receptor beta chain appears in the sequencing data of a study of cytomegalovirus exposure and HLA in healthy donors. Study-wide results and caveats: It was shown in a later analysis that HLA-associated TCR beta chains were more clonally expanded than other, equally common chains.

The PCR ran on 60 Vbeta and 13 Jbeta primers. Only in-frame clones appear in the TCRdb table, and some are missing; sequencing was by immunoSEQ multiplex PCR. Here the sample spans about 80,000 clones, 62% being singletons. J lost 6 bases, V lost 2 bases, and 3 bases had no gene match. Germline loops: CDR1 KGHSH, CDR2 LQKENI. CDR3 length: 15 residues. This clone was counted a few times. What it binds is unknown. The chain combines TRBV18 with TRBJ2-2; the match to TRBD1 covers 10 bases. The sequence was obtained from a male donor in good health and CMV-seropositive. Material for sequencing was PBMCs. CDR3 DNA sequence: TGTGCCAGCTCACCAAGGGACAGGGGCGCCGGGGAGCTGTTTTTT. It encodes CASSPRDRGAGELFF. The variable domain in full, completed from reference TRBV18 and TRBJ2-2, reads NAGVMQNPRHLVRRRGQEARLRCSPMKGHSHVYWYRQLPEEGLKFMVYLQKENIIDESGMPKERFSAEFPKEGPSILRIQQVVRGDSAAYFCASSPRDRGAGELFFGEGSRLTVL.